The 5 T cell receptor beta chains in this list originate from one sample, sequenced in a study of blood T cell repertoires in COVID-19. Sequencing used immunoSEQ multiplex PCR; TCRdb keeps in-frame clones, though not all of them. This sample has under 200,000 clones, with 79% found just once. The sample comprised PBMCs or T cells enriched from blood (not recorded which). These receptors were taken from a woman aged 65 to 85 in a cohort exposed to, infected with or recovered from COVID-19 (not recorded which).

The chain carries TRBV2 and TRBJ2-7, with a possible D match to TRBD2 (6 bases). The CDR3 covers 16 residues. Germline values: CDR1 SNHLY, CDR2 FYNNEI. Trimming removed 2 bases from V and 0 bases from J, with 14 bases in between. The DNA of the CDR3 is TGTGCCAGCAGTGAAAACCTGGGGACTCACTCCTACGAGCAGTACTTC. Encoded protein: CASSENLGTHSYEQYF.

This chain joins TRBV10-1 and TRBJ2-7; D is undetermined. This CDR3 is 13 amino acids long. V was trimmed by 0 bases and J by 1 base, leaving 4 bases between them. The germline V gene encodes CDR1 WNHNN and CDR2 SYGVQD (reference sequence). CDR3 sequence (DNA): TGCGCCAGCAGTGAGTCCCAGTCCTACGAGCAGTACTTC. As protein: CASSESQSYEQYF.

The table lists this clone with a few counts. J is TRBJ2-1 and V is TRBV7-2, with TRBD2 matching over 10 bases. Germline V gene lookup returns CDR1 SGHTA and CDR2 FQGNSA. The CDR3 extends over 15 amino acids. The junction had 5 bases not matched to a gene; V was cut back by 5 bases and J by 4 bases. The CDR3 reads CASSPGLADYNEQFF. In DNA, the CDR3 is TGTGCCAGCAGCCCTGGACTAGCGGATTACAATGAGCAGTTCTTC.

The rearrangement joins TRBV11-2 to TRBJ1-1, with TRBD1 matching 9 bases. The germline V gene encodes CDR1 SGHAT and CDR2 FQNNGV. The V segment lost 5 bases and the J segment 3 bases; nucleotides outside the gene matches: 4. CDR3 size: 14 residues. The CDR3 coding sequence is TGTGCCAGCAGCCGGGACAGGGCATACACTGAAGCTTTCTTT. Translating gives CASSRDRAYTEAFF. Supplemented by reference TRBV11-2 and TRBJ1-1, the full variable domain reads EAGVAQSPRYKIIEKRQSVAFWCNPISGHATLYWYQQILGQGPKLLIQFQNNGVVDDSQLPKDRFSAERLKGVDSTLKIQPAKLEDSAVYLCASSRDRAYTEAFFGQGTRLTVV.

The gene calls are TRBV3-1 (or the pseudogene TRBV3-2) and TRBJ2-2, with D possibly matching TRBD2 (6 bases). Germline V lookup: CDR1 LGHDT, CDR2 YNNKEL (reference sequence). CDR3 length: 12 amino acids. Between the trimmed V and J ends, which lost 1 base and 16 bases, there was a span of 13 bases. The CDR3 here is CASSQGPGVPFF. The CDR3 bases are TGTGCCAGCAGCCAAGGCCCGGGAGTCCCGTTTTTT.